This T cell receptor (beta chain) was sequenced in a study of blood T cell repertoires in COVID-19. Using immunoSEQ multiplex PCR, the repertoire was profiled, and TCRdb retains in-frame clones only, with some absent. This table holds about 180,000 clones, 70% to 90% found once. The Seattle patients, enrolled during active infection, were followed longitudinally. The CDR3 has 14 amino acids. The V and J ends lost 3 bases and 6 bases respectively, with 13 bases between them. The germline V gene has CDR1 SGHRS and CDR2 YFSETQ. The specimen sequenced was peripheral blood. The gene calls are TRBV5-1 and TRBJ2-1, with D possibly being TRBD2 (6 bases). The source is a person aged 65 to 79 with COVID-19, enrolled during active disease. The CDR3 DNA reads TGCGCCAGCAGCTCGGGACTGCCTAGCAATGAGCAGTTCTTC. It translates to CASSSGLPSNEQFF.